Listed below are T cell receptor beta chains from one sample, sequenced in a study of blood T cell repertoires in COVID-19. Measured with immunoSEQ multiplex PCR; TCRdb has only the in-frame clones, and not every one. The table lists 250,000 to 300,000 clones, about 90% of them singletons. The sample was PBMCs or T cells enriched from blood (not recorded which). The source of these receptors is a human donor in a cohort exposed to, infected with or recovered from COVID-19 (not recorded which). The donor label of this sample is uncertain. The CDR3 runs from the conserved cysteine through the conserved F or W.

>TRBV2|TRBJ1-6
CARARTLGSPLHF
>TRBV11-1|TRBJ1-4
CASSRGPGQANEKLFF
>TRBV28|TRBJ2-7
CATKNSSYEQYF
>TRBV7-2|TRBJ2-7
CASSPPGQGSEQYF
>TRBV19|TRBJ1-3
CASSLRDYPNTIYF
>TRBV9|TRBJ2-6
CASSSWPGTGAPRGANVLTF
>TRBV25-1|TRBJ2-7
CASSDKYEQYF
>TRBV30|TRBJ2-7
CAFKTGYHEQYF
>TRBV4-1|TRBJ1-5
CASSQDPRSQNSNQPQHF
>TRBV29-1|TRBJ1-1
CSVFTGGTEAFF
>TRBV7-8|TRBJ1-1
CASSLGSRNTEAFF
>TRBV27|TRBJ1-1
CASSLLSGAEAFF
>TRBV24-1|TRBJ1-1
CATRGGGDTEAFF
>TRBV24-1|TRBJ2-7
CATYRGSNVDYEQYF
>TRBV30|TRBJ2-7
CAWSVEVEQYF
>TRBV6-4|TRBJ1-1
CASDSGDGTEAFF
>TRBV18|TRBJ2-2
CASSYRGVDTGELFF
>TRBV2|TRBJ2-7
CASSPQGFEQYF
>TRBV18|TRBJ2-7
CASSRLTRDSYEQYF
>TRBV7-9|TRBJ1-2
CASSPLGGTVNYGYTF
>TRBV10-3|TRBJ2-7
CAIRTGDRCF
>TRBV27|TRBJ1-2
CASSPRGDHPNYGYTF
>TRBV4-2|TRBJ1-2
CASSHNRGLGYTF
>TRBV28|TRBJ1-1
CASSLAISMNTEAFF
>TRBV6-2/TRBV6-3|TRBJ1-1
CASSYPGQGPYTEAFF
>TRBV29-1|TRBJ2-3
CSVFKDLRDRVSFTQYF
>TRBV19|TRBJ2-6
CASSPPRQVLSGANVLTF
>TRBV6-5|TRBJ1-2
CASRTGRGTNYGYTF
>TRBV20-1|TRBJ2-7
CSARAGVEQYF
>TRBV11-1|TRBJ1-1
CASSLGWANTEAFF
>TRBV30|TRBJ1-5
CAWKGVNQPQHF
>TRBV18|TRBJ1-5
CASSPRNFGPQHF
>TRBV24-1|TRBJ1-2
CATRRSSSDGYTF